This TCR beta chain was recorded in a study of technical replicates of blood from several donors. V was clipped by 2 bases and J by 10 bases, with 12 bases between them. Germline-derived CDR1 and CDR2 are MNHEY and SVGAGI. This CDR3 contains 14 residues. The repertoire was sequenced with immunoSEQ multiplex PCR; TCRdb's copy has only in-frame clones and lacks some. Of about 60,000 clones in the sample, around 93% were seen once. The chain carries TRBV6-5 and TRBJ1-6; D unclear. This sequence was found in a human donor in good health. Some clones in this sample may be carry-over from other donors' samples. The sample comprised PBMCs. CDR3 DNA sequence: TGTGCCAGCAGTTACGTAGCCCTCGGATCACCCCTCCACTTT. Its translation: CASSYVALGSPLHF.